This T cell receptor beta chain was observed in a study of shared clonotypes between healthy human individuals. TCRdb's copy holds only in-frame clones and misses some; the assay was immunoSEQ multiplex PCR. Of under 650,000 clones listed, about 96% are singletons. Study conclusions and caveats: On the whole, naive subsets had larger estimated richness than memory subsets had. Among donors, sharing of clonotypes was expected to be affected by sequencing depth.

Note on this clone: Its matching antigen is unknown.

The receptor was derived from a woman aged 30 to 39 in good health. Sample: naive CD4+ T cells sorted from blood. The subset: CD45RA+ positively selected.

The CDR3 sequence: CASSESTSGGITDTQYF. CDR3 bases: TGCGCCAGCAGTGAGTCGACTAGCGGAGGGATCACAGATACGCAGTATTTT. J is TRBJ2-3 and V is TRBV10-1, with 9 bases fitting TRBD2. This CDR3 region has 17 residues. Germline V gene sequence: CDR1 WNHNN, CDR2 SYGVQD (reference sequence). Unmatched junction bases numbered 6, after V lost 0 bases and J lost 2 bases.